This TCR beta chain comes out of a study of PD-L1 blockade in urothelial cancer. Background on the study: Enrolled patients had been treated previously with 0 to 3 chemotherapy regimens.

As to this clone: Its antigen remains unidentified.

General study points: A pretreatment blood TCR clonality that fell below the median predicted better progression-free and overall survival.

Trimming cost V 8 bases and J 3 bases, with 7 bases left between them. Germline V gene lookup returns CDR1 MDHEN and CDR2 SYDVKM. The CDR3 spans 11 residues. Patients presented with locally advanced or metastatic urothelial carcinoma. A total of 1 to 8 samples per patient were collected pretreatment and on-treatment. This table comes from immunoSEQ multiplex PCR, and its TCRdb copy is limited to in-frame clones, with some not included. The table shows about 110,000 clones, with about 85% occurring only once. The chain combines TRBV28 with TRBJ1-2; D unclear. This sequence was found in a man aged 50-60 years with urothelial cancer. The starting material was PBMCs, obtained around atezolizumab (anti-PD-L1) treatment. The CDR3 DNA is TGTGCCAGCGGGCCCCACTATGGCTACACCTTC. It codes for CASGPHYGYTF.